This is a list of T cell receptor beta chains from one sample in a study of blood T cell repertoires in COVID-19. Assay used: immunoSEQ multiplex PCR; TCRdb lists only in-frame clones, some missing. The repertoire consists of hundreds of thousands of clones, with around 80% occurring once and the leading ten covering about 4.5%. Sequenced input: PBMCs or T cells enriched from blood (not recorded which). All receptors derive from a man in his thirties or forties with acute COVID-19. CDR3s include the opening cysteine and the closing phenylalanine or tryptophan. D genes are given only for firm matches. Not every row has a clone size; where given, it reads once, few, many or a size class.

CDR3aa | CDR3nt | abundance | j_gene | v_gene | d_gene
CASSLVGQPNTEAFF | TGTGCCAGCAGCTTAGTCGGACAGCCGAACACTGAAGCTTTCTTT | . | TRBJ1-1 | TRBV11-2 | .
CASSDPGTGGSNQPQHF | TGTGCCAGCAGTGACCCGGGGACGGGGGGTAGCAATCAGCCCCAGCATTTT | few | TRBJ1-5 | TRBV6-2/TRBV6-3 | .
CASSHTGLAGRTQYF | TGTGCCAGCAGCCACACGGGACTAGCTGGTCGGACCCAGTACTTC | . | TRBJ2-5 | TRBV9 | TRBD2
CASSPLRGGGASDEQFF | TGTGCCAGCAGTCCCCTTCGAGGCGGGGGGGCCTCAGATGAGCAGTTCTTC | . | TRBJ2-1 | TRBV2 | TRBD2
CASRGTVSSTDTQYF | TGTGCCAGCAGGGGGACAGTGTCTAGCACAGATACGCAGTATTTT | . | TRBJ2-3 | TRBV2 | TRBD1
CASSSGSTEGTEAFF | TGTGCCAGCAGCTCGGGGTCGACTGAGGGCACTGAAGCTTTCTTT | . | TRBJ1-1 | TRBV7-3 | .
CASNEAGGPQETQYF | TGTGCCAGCAACGAAGCGGGGGGCCCCCAAGAGACCCAGTACTTC | . | TRBJ2-5 | TRBV9 | TRBD2
CASSPTLSNEKLFF | TGTGCCAGCTCGCCGACTCTCTCCAATGAAAAACTGTTTTTT | . | TRBJ1-4 | TRBV18 | .
CASSEGQAHTIYF | TGTGCCAGCAGTGAAGGACAGGCTCACACCATATATTTT | once | TRBJ1-3 | TRBV2 | .
CASSLTGEGGYTF | TGTGCCAGCAGTTTGACAGGGGAGGGCGGCTACACCTTC | . | TRBJ1-2 | TRBV27 | TRBD1
CASSFGRGQETQYF | TGTGCCAGCAGCTTCGGGCGGGGCCAAGAGACCCAGTACTTC | . | TRBJ2-5 | TRBV7-3 | .
CASSPGGSTGELFF | TGCGCCAGCAGCCCAGGGGGCAGCACCGGGGAGCTGTTTTTT | . | TRBJ2-2 | TRBV5-1 | TRBD1
CASSYGGDVTFF | TGTGCCAGCAGTTACGGGGGGGATGTAACTTTCTTT | . | TRBJ1-1 | TRBV6-5 | .
CASSVGGYQPQHF | TGCGCCAGCAGTGTGGGGGGTTATCAGCCCCAGCATTTT | . | TRBJ1-5 | TRBV10-2 | .
CASRASGVTVTYEQYF | TGTGCAAGTAGGGCTAGCGGGGTAACCGTGACCTACGAGCAGTACTTC | few | TRBJ2-7 | TRBV12-2 | .
CASSQAQGVNTEAFF | TGCGCCAGCAGCCAAGCACAGGGGGTGAACACTGAAGCTTTCTTT | few | TRBJ1-1 | TRBV4-1 | TRBD1
CASSLASGYGYTF | TGTGCCAGCAGCTTAGCCAGCGGTTACGGCTACACCTTC | . | TRBJ1-2 | TRBV11-2 | .
CASSFATGRNTGELFF | TGTGCCAGCAGCTTCGCGACAGGCCGGAACACCGGGGAGCTGTTTTTT | . | TRBJ2-2 | TRBV11-1 | .
CASSPQSKGGSTEAFF | TGTGCCAGCAGCCCACAGTCGAAGGGGGGGAGCACTGAAGCTTTCTTT | . | TRBJ1-1 | TRBV7-6 | .
CASSLEGQRSYEQYF | TGTGCCAGCAGCTTAGAAGGACAGCGCTCCTACGAGCAGTACTTC | once | TRBJ2-7 | TRBV11-1 | .
CASSRLRLAGGPETQYF | TGCGCCAGCAGCCGCCTAAGACTAGCGGGGGGGCCAGAGACCCAGTACTTC | . | TRBJ2-5 | TRBV4-1 | TRBD2
CATRPSGDTEAFF | TGTGCCACCAGACCTTCGGGAGACACTGAAGCTTTCTTT | . | TRBJ1-1 | TRBV15 | .
CASSPTSTPGTDEKLFF | TGTGCCAGCAGCCCTACATCCACTCCGGGAACGGATGAAAAACTGTTTTTT | . | TRBJ1-4 | TRBV7-7 | .
CSAWGQVAFF | TGCAGTGCTTGGGGACAGGTGGCTTTCTTT | . | TRBJ1-1 | TRBV20-1 | TRBD1
CASSDWQGANVLTF | TGCGCCAGCAGTGACTGGCAGGGGGCCAACGTCCTGACTTTC | . | TRBJ2-6 | TRBV10-2 | .
CASSLEASGGLEVTDTQYF | TGTGCCAGCAGTTTGGAGGCTAGCGGGGGGTTGGAGGTCACAGATACGCAGTATTTT | . | TRBJ2-3 | TRBV28 | TRBD2
CASSQGHGRGEKLFF | TGTGCCAGCAGCCAAGGACACGGCAGGGGAGAAAAACTGTTTTTT | . | TRBJ1-4 | TRBV14 | .
CASSDGRNTEAFF | TGCGCCAGCAGTGACGGGAGGAACACTGAAGCTTTCTTT | . | TRBJ1-1 | TRBV10-1 | .
CASSPGTSGQETQYF | TGCGCCAGCAGCCCTGGGACTAGCGGCCAAGAGACCCAGTACTTC | few | TRBJ2-5 | TRBV5-1 | TRBD2
CASSLGPGLGNTIYF | TGCGCCAGCAGCTTGGGTCCAGGGCTAGGAAACACCATATATTTT | . | TRBJ1-3 | TRBV5-1 | .
CASSMGLVEQYF | TGTGCCAGCAGTATGGGACTAGTCGAGCAGTACTTC | . | TRBJ2-7 | TRBV25-1 | TRBD2
CAISDTSGTSGGGSDTQYF | TGTGCCATCAGTGACACCTCCGGGACTAGCGGGGGGGGGTCTGATACGCAGTATTTT | . | TRBJ2-3 | TRBV10-3 | TRBD2
CASSLGQGSNQPQHF | TGTGCCAGCAGCCTGGGACAGGGTAGCAATCAGCCCCAGCATTTT | . | TRBJ1-5 | TRBV7-9 | TRBD1
CASSYPGQGASEAFF | TGTGCCAGCAGCTATCCGGGACAGGGGGCGAGTGAAGCTTTCTTT | . | TRBJ1-1 | TRBV7-9 | TRBD1
CASSIRQGANNQPQHF | TGTGCCAGTAGTATTCGACAGGGGGCGAACAATCAGCCCCAGCATTTT | once | TRBJ1-5 | TRBV19 | TRBD1
CASSPGDRSSYNSPLHF | TGTGCCAGCAGCCCCGGGGACAGGAGCTCCTATAATTCACCCCTCCACTTT | . | TRBJ1-6 | TRBV5-5 | TRBD1
CASGGAGDNSPLHF | TGTGCTAGTGGTGGGGCTGGGGATAATTCACCCCTCCACTTT | . | TRBJ1-6 | TRBV12-5 | .
CASSPLSGGSTDTQYF | TGTGCCAGCTCACCATTGAGCGGGGGTTCTACAGATACGCAGTATTTT | . | TRBJ2-3 | TRBV18 | TRBD2
CASSSRPVASGNYNEQFF | TGCGCCAGCAGTTCTAGGCCGGTGGCTAGCGGGAACTACAATGAGCAGTTCTTC | . | TRBJ2-1 | TRBV5-1 | TRBD2
CASSAHGQGAYEQYF | TGTGCCAGCAGCGCCCATGGACAGGGCGCCTACGAGCAGTACTTC | once | TRBJ2-7 | TRBV9 | TRBD1
CASSPPANSGANVLTF | TGCGCCAGCAGCCCCCCTGCGAACTCTGGGGCCAACGTCCTGACTTTC | . | TRBJ2-6 | TRBV5-1 | .
CASTGGWDYGYTF | TGTGCCAGCACAGGGGGCTGGGACTATGGCTACACCTTC | once | TRBJ1-2 | TRBV3-1/TRBV3-2 | TRBD1
CASSRRTGGVGQPQHF | TGTGCCAGTAGTAGAAGAACAGGGGGCGTCGGTCAGCCCCAGCATTTT | once | TRBJ1-5 | TRBV19 | TRBD1
CASSAGQVYEQYF | TGTGCCAGCAGTGCCGGACAGGTCTACGAGCAGTACTTC | . | TRBJ2-7 | TRBV2 | TRBD1
CASSEITPDGYTF | TGTGCCAGCAGTGAAATCACCCCGGATGGCTACACCTTC | . | TRBJ1-2 | TRBV2 | .
CASSQGLDWQPQHF | TGCGCCAGCAGCCAAGGCTTAGATTGGCAGCCCCAGCATTTT | few | TRBJ1-5 | TRBV4-1 | .
CASTPPGGQPQHF | TGTGCCAGCACCCCCCCGGGGGGACAGCCCCAGCATTTT | . | TRBJ1-5 | TRBV6-5 | .
CASRTIQGEAFF | TGTGCCAGCAGGACTATACAGGGGGAGGCTTTCTTT | . | TRBJ1-1 | TRBV28 | TRBD1
CASSVGQGNSPLHF | TGTGCCAGCAGCGTAGGGCAGGGGAATTCACCCCTCCACTTT | few | TRBJ1-6 | TRBV9 | .